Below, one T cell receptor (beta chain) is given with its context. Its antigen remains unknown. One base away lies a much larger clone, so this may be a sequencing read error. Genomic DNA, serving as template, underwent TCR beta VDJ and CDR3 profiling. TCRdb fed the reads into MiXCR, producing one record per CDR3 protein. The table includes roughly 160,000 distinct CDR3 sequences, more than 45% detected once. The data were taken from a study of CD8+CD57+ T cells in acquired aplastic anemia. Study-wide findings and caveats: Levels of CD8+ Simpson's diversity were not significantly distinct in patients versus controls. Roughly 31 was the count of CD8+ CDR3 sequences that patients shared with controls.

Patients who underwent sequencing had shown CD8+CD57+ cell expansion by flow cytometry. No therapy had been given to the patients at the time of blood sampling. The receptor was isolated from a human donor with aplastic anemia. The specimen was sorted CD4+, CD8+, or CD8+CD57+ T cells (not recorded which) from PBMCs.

DNA of the CDR3: TGTGCCAGCGGTTACTCGATCCCTTACGAGCAGTACTTC. This translates into CASGYSIPYEQYF. The rearrangement uses TRBV25-1 and TRBJ2-7; no firm D call. The V gene lost 8 bases and the J gene lost 4 bases, with 15 bases spanning the gap. Looked up from germline, CDR1 is MGHDK and CDR2 is SYGVNS. This CDR3 is 13 amino acids long.